The present T cell receptor (beta chain) was sequenced within a study of blood T cell repertoires in COVID-19 (TCRdb year 2020). The study in broad terms: Samples covering the acute and convalescent phases of COVID-19 were provided by collaborators in the United States, Italy and Spain. Deeply sampled blood TCRbeta repertoires from subjects exposed to, actively infected with, or recovered from COVID-19 were included in the dataset. Samples were obtained from the ongoing ImmuneRACE study (first 160 participants) and from 1,254 subjects provided by 6 global collaborators. The prospective study material was composed of cDNA or gDNA derived from T cells, B-cell-depleted T cells, or PBMCs. The repertoires were released in a freely available public database meant as a resource for research on the immune response to SARS-CoV-2. HLA class I and class II types, where available, came from metadata supplied by the sample provider rather than from assay-based typing. A de-identified subject ID, COVID-19 status, age in years and sex were almost always included in the sample metadata.

On this clone itself: The antigen it binds to is not known. No quality values exist for individual bases; no much larger clone is one base distant.

Taken from the germline V gene, the CDR1 and CDR2 loops are SQVTM and ANQGSEA. Trimming takes 5 bases from V and 4 bases from J, and the germline ends sit 20 bases apart. The CDR3 has 15 amino acids, counting the end cysteine and phenylalanine. The entry retains the CDR3 DNA only, 45 bases that are in frame from base 1. The immunoSEQ Assay, a bias-controlled multiplex PCR, was used to amplify TCRbeta CDR3 regions from genomic DNA. The study's processing was this. Within the assay, amplification of reference gene primers was used to estimate how many nucleated cells each sample contained. To quantify the absolute abundance of each unique TCRbeta CDR3 rearrangement, sequence reads were collapsed and filtered. For each sample, productive Simpson clonality was calculated as the square root of Simpson's diversity index over productive rearrangements. TCRdb limited this immuneACCESS table to in-frame rearrangements with V and J called. A share of clones is missing; checked studies link under half to unresolved V genes, and the rest is unexplained. V and J calls and clone size are given by that table; D and trimming were obtained from the DNA. In this sample the table shows under 150,000 clones, about 90% of which occur a single time. About 4.5% of the sample rests with the top ten.

General findings and caveats noted by the study authors: The quantity of clinical and demographic metadata differed by source and by participant and was supplied without curation.

Whole blood was collected in K2EDTA tubes by collaborating institutions according to the institutions' own protocols. For TCRbeta analysis, collaborator samples were shipped as frozen whole blood, as isolated PBMCs, or as DNA extracted from either sample type. This receptor was obtained from a woman aged 50 to 60 with acute or convalescent COVID-19. Input material: peripheral blood. The chain links TRBV29-1 with TRBJ1-1; the D gene is perhaps TRBD1, from 6 matching bases. This receptor has the CDR3 CSVPHRGGAGTEAFF. In nucleotides, the sequence is TGCAGCGTTCCCCACCGCGGGGGCGCGGGCACTGAAGCTTTCTTT. Reference TRBV29-1 and TRBJ1-1 proteins supply the regions before and after the CDR3; the full variable domain is: SAVISQKPSRDICQRGTSLTIQCQVDSQVTMMFWYRQQPGQSLTLIATANQGSEATYESGFVIDKFPISRPNLTFSTLTVSNMSPEDSSIYLCSVPHRGGAGTEAFFGQGTRLTVV.